This T cell receptor (beta chain) was identified during a study of Tregs in tolerant kidney transplant recipients. Only in-frame clones appear in the TCRdb table, and some are missing; sequencing was by immunoSEQ multiplex PCR. The sample lists approximately 50,000 clones, approximately 91% occurring once. In germline, CDR1 is SGDLS, CDR2 YYNGEE. CDR3 length: 15 residues. J gave up 0 bases and V 6 bases, and 2 bases lay outside the gene matches. Recipients received nonmyeloablative bone marrow transplants from related graft donors, with transient mixed chimerism. The V call is TRBV9, the J call TRBJ2-3; 12 positions agree with TRBD2. This sequence originates from a human patient who received a combined kidney and bone marrow transplant. T cells may partly derive from the graft donor. The input for sequencing was CD8+ T cells from blood (PBMCs), taken 24 months after the transplant. CDR3 region: CASTGTSGSTDTQYF. CDR3 coding DNA: TGTGCCAGCACCGGGACTAGCGGGAGCACAGATACGCAGTATTTT.